Detailed here is one T cell receptor beta chain. Looked up from germline, CDR1 is SGHAT and CDR2 is FQDESV (reference sequence). V was cut by 5 bases and J by 4 bases, with 23 bases left in between. CDR3 length: 17 residues. These data come from a study of kidney transplant recipient with SARS-CoV-2 infection. MiXCR was run by TCRdb on the reads, yielding one entry per CDR3 protein. The sample records under 300,000 distinct CDR3 sequences, 29% being singletons. Sequenced here: a blood sample, sampled at baseline and on roughly day 110 from a kidney transplant recipient. V is TRBV11-1 and J is TRBJ1-2; D unresolved. The TCR comes from a young adult male patient who had COVID-19 and was a kidney transplant recipient. The graft donor may have contributed some T cells. The CDR3 reads CASSVLGKAGKTYGYTF. CDR3 nucleotides: TGTGCCAGCAGCGTGTTGGGTAAGGCTGGAAAGACCTATGGCTACACCTTC.